What follows are 8 T cell receptor beta chains derived from one specimen sequenced in a study of human T cells and chemical hapten exposure (TCRdb year 2021). The library came from RACE. The instrument given in TCRdb is NextSeq 500. TCRdb reran the public reads through fastp at Q25 and MiXCR, keeping productive beta chains. All rows with the same CDR3 protein become a single entry with the most common DNA and genes. The table for this sample lists 55,000 to 80,000 distinct CDR3 sequences; approximately 11% of them were counted only once. The ten largest account for about 2% of the sample. What this sample's time point label stands for: patch test 3, about 24 weeks after DPC sensitization. Sample treatment or condition, as interpreted from the label and publication: therapeutic diphenylcyclopropenone sensitization with weekly scalp DPC. The sequencing used whole blood, collected in connection with sensitization to the hapten diphenylcyclopropenone (DPC). These receptors originate from a woman younger than 45 with alopecia areata. Some clones in this sample may be carry-over from other donors' samples.

In its sample, this clonotype was seen a few times. The chain combines TRBV20-1 with TRBJ2-3, with D perhaps TRBD2 (5 bases). Trimming shortened V by 6 bases and J by 5 bases, and 15 bases separated the two germline ends. This CDR3 contains 13 residues. Germline assignment: CDR1 DFQATT and CDR2 SNEGSKA (reference sequence). DNA for the CDR3: TGCAGTGCCACCCAGCGGCCACAAGATACGCAGTATTTT. Its translation: CSATQRPQDTQYF.

This clonotype came up many times. J is TRBJ2-5 and V is TRBV18; no clear D gene. Deletions cut 1 base from V and 0 bases from J, with 3 bases between. CDR3 length: 13 residues. Germline V gene sequence: CDR1 KGHSH, CDR2 LQKENI. For the CDR3, the DNA is TGTGCCAGCTCACCACTGTACCAAGAGACCCAGTACTTC. Protein: CASSPLYQETQYF.

The chain's CDR3 is CASSKLAGGNTEAFF. The CDR3 nucleotides read TGTGCCAGCAGTAAATTGGCAGGGGGGAACACTGAAGCTTTCTTT. This chain joins TRBV6-6 and TRBJ1-1; 7 positions match TRBD1. The CDR3 runs 15 residues. From germline, CDR1 is MNHNY and CDR2 SVGAGI (reference sequence). With V trimmed by 5 bases and J by 1 base, 7 bases remained unmatched.

This clonotype was recorded at least ten times. V is TRBV5-4 and J is TRBJ2-7; 7 bases align to TRBD2. Germline CDR1 is SGHNT and CDR2 is YYREEE (reference sequence). Germline trimming cut 4 bases from V and 2 bases from J; bases unmatched to any gene: 6. The CDR3 spans 14 residues. The CDR3 DNA follows: TGTGCCAGCAGCGCGGGGGACGGTCCCTACGAGCAGTACTTC. This encodes CASSAGDGPYEQYF. Looking up the rest from reference TRBV5-4 and TRBJ2-7 gives the full variable domain: ETGVTQSPTHLIKTRGQQVTLRCSSQSGHNTVSWYQQALGQGPQFIFQYYREEENGRGNFPPRFSGLQFPNYSSELNVNALELDDSALYLCASSAGDGPYEQYFGPGTRLTVT.

This clonotype was detected ten times or more. This rearrangement joins TRBV7-2 to TRBJ1-6; no firm D call. CDR3 length: 14 residues. V gave up 7 bases and J gave up 7 bases, with 14 bases separating them. Per germline, CDR1 SGHTA and CDR2 FQGNSA. The CDR3 nucleotides are TGTGCCAGCACCGAGGCAGCCAGAAATTCACCCCTCCACTTT. Translating it yields CASTEAARNSPLHF.

In this sample, this clonotype turned up many times. The chain has TRBV7-9 and TRBJ1-6; D is undetermined. V dropped 1 base and J dropped 8 bases, with 6 bases sitting between them. This CDR3 has 13 amino acids. Germline loops: CDR1 SEHNR, CDR2 FQNEAQ (reference sequence). The DNA for the CDR3 is TGTGCCAGCAGCTTAGACTGGCATTCACCCCTCCACTTT. Encoded protein: CASSLDWHSPLHF. Filled out from reference TRBV7-9 and TRBJ1-6, the complete variable domain reads DTGVSQNPRHKITKRGQNVTFRCDPISEHNRLYWYRQTLGQGPEFLTYFQNEAQLEKSRLLSDRFSAERPKGSFSTLEIQRTEQGDSAMYLCASSLDWHSPLHFGNGTRLTVT.

The rearrangement joins TRBV2 to TRBJ2-2; maybe TRBD1 (6 bases). Germline-derived CDR1 and CDR2 are SNHLY and FYNNEI. V lost 0 bases, J lost 3 bases, and 11 bases lay in between. This CDR3 comprises 16 residues. CDR3 sequence (DNA): TGTGCCAGCAGTGAAGCGAGGGGGAGATACACCGGGGAGCTGTTTTTT. It translates to CASSEARGRYTGELFF.

The table lists this clonotype with many counts. The CDR3 coding sequence is TGCAGTGCTAGAGATCTCAAGGAAGTTGGGGGGTCGGAACAGCCCCAGCATTTT. Translated: CSARDLKEVGGSEQPQHF. This rearrangement joins TRBV20-1 to TRBJ1-5; maybe TRBD1 (5 bases). The V end lost 0 bases, the J end lost 7 bases, and 25 bases lay between the germline ends. Germline CDR1 reads DFQATT; CDR2 reads SNEGSKA (reference sequence). The CDR3 totals 18 residues.